The 29 T cell receptor beta chains listed next were all sequenced from one sample in a study of neoadjuvant nivolumab and ipilimumab in lung cancer. Assay: immunoSEQ multiplex PCR; the TCRdb copy retains only in-frame clones and omits some. Here the sample spans a few thousand clones, 84% being singletons. The starting material was adjacent normal lung tissue, obtained after neoadjuvant nivolumab, alone or with ipilimumab, at or shortly before surgery. The source is an adult with non-small cell lung cancer.

This chain links TRBV14 with TRBJ1-1; a possible D gene is TRBD1 (6 bases). Germline-derived CDR1 and CDR2 are SGHDN and FVKESK. This CDR3 comprises 13 residues. V lost 3 bases and J 9 bases, leaving 14 bases between the germline ends. The CDR3 loop reads CASSQGTGIKAFF. As DNA, the CDR3 is TGTGCCAGCAGCCAGGGAACAGGGATCAAAGCTTTCTTT. The full variable domain, completed using reference TRBV14 and TRBJ1-1, is EAGVTQFPSHSVIEKGQTVTLRCDPISGHDNLYWYRRVMGKEIKFLLHFVKESKQDESGMPNNRFLAERTGGTYSTLKVQPAELEDSGVYFCASSQGTGIKAFFGQGTRLTVV.

This chain uses TRBV5-1 with TRBJ2-1; D gene ambiguous. Germline V gene sequence: CDR1 SGHRS, CDR2 YFSETQ. The CDR3 runs 9 residues. V was pared by 8 bases and J by 5 bases, with 2 bases between. This CDR3 is CARDNEQFF. The CDR3 DNA is TGCGCCAGGGACAATGAGCAGTTCTTC.

CDR3 region: CASSPGGKSSGNTIYF. The CDR3 nucleotides read TGTGCCAGCTCCCCCGGGGGGAAGAGCTCTGGAAACACCATATATTTT. This chain links TRBV18 with TRBJ1-3; a weak D match, TRBD1 (5 bases). Trimming took off 6 bases at V and 0 bases at J, with 15 bases between the two ends. This CDR3 has 16 amino acids. Germline-derived CDR1 and CDR2 are KGHSH and LQKENI.

The chain has TRBV30 and TRBJ1-1; perhaps TRBD1 as D (5 bases). The CDR3 covers 14 residues. Germline V gives CDR1 GTSNPN, CDR2 SVGIG (reference sequence). Trimming left V 4 bases short and J 3 bases short, with 15 bases between. Written as DNA, the CDR3 is TGTGCCTGGAAATGGGGCGGGGGGTACACTGAAGCTTTCTTT. Protein product: CAWKWGGGYTEAFF.

This clone was observed a single time. This chain uses TRBV2 with TRBJ2-3; possibly TRBD2 for D (6 bases). CDR3 size: 16 residues. Germline CDR1 and CDR2: SNHLY and FYNNEI. Trimming took 8 bases from V and 0 from J, leaving 18 bases between them. The CDR3 region is CASDMYLGGSTDTQYF. In DNA, the CDR3 is TGTGCCAGCGATATGTATCTGGGAGGCAGCACAGATACGCAGTATTTT.

This rearrangement joins TRBV7-2 to TRBJ2-3; D is unresolved. This CDR3 has 14 residues. Per germline, CDR1 SGHTA and CDR2 FQGNSA. V lost 1 base to trimming and J lost 3 bases, with 8 bases between them. DNA of the CDR3: TGTGCCAGCAGCTTAGTTTCTTTTACAGATACGCAGTATTTT. It encodes CASSLVSFTDTQYF.

The chain has TRBV10-3 and TRBJ2-1, with a weak D call TRBD1 (5 bases). Germline CDR1 reads ENHRY; CDR2 reads SYGVKD. The CDR3 is 14 residues long. Trimming stripped 2 bases from V and 4 bases from J, with 9 bases between. The CDR3 coding sequence is TGTGCCATCAGTGAGCCGACAGTATACAATGAGCAGTTCTTC. Encoded protein: CAISEPTVYNEQFF.

The V gene is TRBV6-5, the J gene TRBJ2-1; TRBD1 matches 9 bases. V was clipped by 6 bases and J by 1 base; unmatched bases: 4. This CDR3 comprises 15 residues. Germline loops: CDR1 MNHEY, CDR2 SVGAGI. CDR3 region: CASRWDRASYNEQFF. DNA for the CDR3: TGTGCCAGCAGGTGGGACAGGGCGTCCTACAATGAGCAGTTCTTC.

The chain couples TRBV27 to TRBJ2-7; 7 bases are a match to TRBD1. J was trimmed by 8 bases and V by 2 bases; bases with no gene match: 12. The CDR3 consists of 15 residues. CDR1 is MNHEY and CDR2 is SMNVEV in the germline V gene (reference sequence). As DNA, the CDR3 is TGTGCCAGCAGTTTAGGAGCTGCGACAGGGCCGCAGCAGTACTTC. The encoded protein is CASSLGAATGPQQYF.

The DNA for the CDR3 is TGCAGCGTTATGGCAACCGTCGGAAGGTTAAACTATGGCTACACCTTC. Protein product: CSVMATVGRLNYGYTF. The chain carries TRBV29-1 and TRBJ1-2; no firm D call. Germline-derived CDR1 and CDR2 are SQVTM and ANQGSEA. V lost 5 bases to trimming and J lost 2 bases, with 21 bases between them. The length of the CDR3 is 16 residues.

This chain joins TRBV7-2 and TRBJ2-5; tentatively, D is TRBD2 (5 bases). Germline loops: CDR1 SGHTA, CDR2 FQGNSA. Trimming cost V 0 bases and J 5 bases, with 13 bases left between them. The CDR3 is made up of 15 amino acids. Here the CDR3 DNA reads TGTGCCAGCAGCTTAGCCGGGCCTAGCTGGGAGACCCAGTACTTC. It is translated as CASSLAGPSWETQYF.

This chain uses TRBV19 with TRBJ1-3, with no clear D. CDR1 and CDR2 from the germline V gene are LNHDA and SQIVND (reference sequence). The CDR3 length is 19 residues. The V gene lost 0 bases and the J gene lost 0 bases, with 18 bases spanning the gap. The DNA of the CDR3 is TGTGCCAGTAGTATAGAAATTTGGACTCCGGAGATCTCTGGAAACACCATATATTTT. It encodes CASSIEIWTPEISGNTIYF.

The chain employs TRBV5-6 and TRBJ2-7; 8 bases are shared with TRBD2. The CDR3 extends over 15 amino acids. The V and J ends lost 0 bases and 1 base, in that order; junction bases with no gene match: 3. In germline, CDR1 is SGHDT, CDR2 YYEEEE. CDR3 sequence: CASSLGGLGSYEQYF. For the CDR3, the DNA is TGTGCCAGCAGCTTGGGGGGACTAGGTTCCTACGAGCAGTACTTC.

This clone has just a few counts. The chain carries TRBV10-3 and TRBJ1-1; TRBD1 matches 8 bases. Germline V gene sequence: CDR1 ENHRY, CDR2 SYGVKD. Germline trimming cut 6 bases from V and 5 bases from J; bases unmatched to any gene: 5. The CDR3 has 13 residues. The CDR3 region is CAIRMTGETEAFF. In DNA form, the CDR3 reads TGTGCCATCAGGATGACAGGGGAGACTGAAGCTTTCTTT.

This chain uses TRBV7-2 with TRBJ1-1; possible D gene TRBD1, 6 bases. Between the trimmed V and J ends, which lost 4 bases and 0 bases, there was a span of 15 bases. Germline assignment: CDR1 SGHTA and CDR2 FQGNSA. The CDR3 consists of 16 residues. Here the CDR3 DNA reads TGTGCCAGCAGCTCCGCCTACAGGGCTATGAACACTGAAGCTTTCTTT. It yields the protein CASSSAYRAMNTEAFF.

The J gene is TRBJ2-6, the V gene TRBV6-6; D gene ambiguous. From germline, CDR1 is MNHNY and CDR2 SVGAGI (reference sequence). Trimming cost V 7 bases and J 0 bases, with 10 bases left between them. The CDR3 runs to 15 residues. The CDR3 nucleotides are TGTGCCAGCACCTACAGCGCCTCTGGGGCCAACGTCCTGACTTTC. Translation gives CASTYSASGANVLTF.

This clone was counted between two and nine times. V usage is TRBV11-2 and J usage is TRBJ1-1; D gene uncertain. V dropped 6 bases and J dropped 4 bases, with 18 bases sitting between them. The V gene's germline CDR1 is SGHAT and CDR2 FQNNGV. CDR3 length: 15 amino acids. The CDR3 bases are TGTGCCAGCAGATTAACCCAAGGAGTTCCCACTGAAGCTTTCTTT. Its protein product is CASRLTQGVPTEAFF.

The rearrangement joins TRBV19 to TRBJ1-2; 7 bases fit TRBD1. The length of the CDR3 is 17 residues. CDR1 LNHDA and CDR2 SQIVND come from the germline V gene (reference sequence). J was trimmed by 4 bases and V by 3 bases; bases with no gene match: 14. The CDR3 is CASSMSTAGGQLYGYTF. The CDR3 coding sequence is TGTGCCAGTAGTATGTCTACGGCAGGGGGTCAGCTCTATGGCTACACCTTC.

This clone showed up just once. The V call is TRBV9, the J call TRBJ1-5; D gene unclear. Germline CDR1 SGDLS, CDR2 YYNGEE. The CDR3 sequence is 14 residues long. Trimming stripped 0 bases from V and 4 bases from J, with 8 bases between. This chain's CDR3 is CASSVGAENQPQHF. The CDR3 coding sequence is TGTGCCAGCAGCGTAGGGGCAGAGAATCAGCCCCAGCATTTT.

This rearrangement joins TRBV4-3 to TRBJ1-1; D remains ambiguous. CDR1 LGHNA and CDR2 YSLEER come from the germline V gene. The CDR3 covers 15 residues. V was trimmed by 0 bases and J by 8 bases, leaving 16 bases between them. Here the CDR3 reads CASSQEGRDVDEAFF. The CDR3 region has the DNA TGCGCCAGCAGCCAAGAAGGACGGGATGTGGACGAAGCTTTCTTT.

This chain links TRBV6-1 with TRBJ1-1; D gene uncertain. The V and J ends lost 3 bases and 0 bases respectively, with 8 bases between them. Germline lookup yields CDR1 MNHNS and CDR2 SASEGT. The CDR3 contains 14 residues. The CDR3 DNA reads as TGTGCCAGCAGTGAGTCCGGAATGAACACTGAAGCTTTCTTT. Translated, it gives CASSESGMNTEAFF.

This chain uses TRBV7-2 with TRBJ2-5; 7 bases match TRBD2. Germline lookup yields CDR1 SGHTA and CDR2 FQGNSA. J was trimmed by 5 bases and V by 0 bases; bases with no gene match: 3. The CDR3 totals 14 residues. The CDR3 region is CASSLASGRETQYF. The CDR3 nucleotides read TGTGCCAGCAGCTTAGCTAGCGGGCGGGAGACCCAGTACTTC.

The chain couples TRBV6-1 to TRBJ2-1; TRBD2 aligns across 11 bases. The CDR3 runs 16 residues. The germline V gene has CDR1 MNHNS and CDR2 SASEGT. Trimming took 1 base from V and 5 from J; bases not matched to a gene: 4. As DNA, the CDR3 is TGTGCCAGCAGTGAAGTTGTAGCGGGAGGGCACAATGAGCAGTTCTTC. This sequence encodes CASSEVVAGGHNEQFF.

In DNA form, the CDR3 reads TGTGCCAGCAGCTTAGATCTAAAAAACATTCAGTACTTC. The encoded protein is CASSLDLKNIQYF. This rearrangement joins TRBV11-2 to TRBJ2-4; D remains ambiguous. V was cut by 0 bases and J by 4 bases, with 4 bases left in between. The CDR3 has 13 residues. CDR1 and CDR2 (germline): SGHAT, FQNNGV.

This clone was recorded once. Here the CDR3 DNA reads TGTGCCTGGAGTGGAGAGTCCGACTACCCCCCAGATACGCAGTATTTT. It yields the protein CAWSGESDYPPDTQYF. The chain links TRBV30 to TRBJ2-3, with TRBD2 as a possible D gene (5 bases). The CDR3 totals 16 residues. Germline V gives CDR1 GTSNPN, CDR2 SVGIG (reference sequence). Deletions cut 1 base from V and 4 bases from J, with 18 bases between.

The rearrangement joins TRBV19 to TRBJ2-7, with 9 bases fitting TRBD1. The J segment lost 3 bases and the V segment lost 1 base, leaving 4 bases of the junction unmatched. CDR3 length: 15 residues. Germline V lookup: CDR1 LNHDA, CDR2 SQIVND (reference sequence). The CDR3 is CASSIGSGQGYEQYF. CDR3 bases: TGTGCCAGTAGTATAGGATCGGGACAGGGCTACGAGCAGTACTTC.

The V call is TRBV11-2, the J call TRBJ2-3; the match to TRBD2 covers 9 bases. Germline V gene sequence: CDR1 SGHAT, CDR2 FQNNGV. Unmatched junction bases numbered 9, after V lost 4 bases and J lost 1 base. The CDR3 has 17 amino acids. The CDR3 here is CASSYEISGSGTDTQYF. CDR3 DNA: TGTGCCAGCAGCTATGAGATTAGCGGGAGCGGCACAGATACGCAGTATTTT.

The chain joins TRBV7-9 to TRBJ1-1; tentatively, D is TRBD1 (5 bases). Germline V gene data show CDR1 as SEHNR and CDR2 as FQNEAQ (reference sequence). This CDR3 spans 12 amino acids. The V and J ends lost 4 bases and 11 bases respectively, with 14 bases between them. The CDR3 loop is CASSWIRDLAFF. The CDR3 DNA sequence: TGTGCCAGCAGCTGGATTAGGGACCTGGCTTTCTTT.

In the case of this clone: A read error may account for a junction end that differs from germline. The chain employs TRBV5-1 and TRBJ2-7; 9 nucleotides match TRBD2. The CDR3 has 16 amino acids. The germline V gene has CDR1 SGHRS and CDR2 YFSETQ. The CDR3 here is CASSSAIAGVSDEQYF. CDR3 coding DNA: TGCGCCAGCAGCTCTGCAATAGCGGGAGTCTCCGACGAGCAGTACTTC.